One and the same sample provided the 27 T cell receptor beta chains below, sequenced in a study of blood T cell repertoires in COVID-19. Libraries were prepared by immunoSEQ multiplex PCR; TCRdb keeps only in-frame clonotypes and omits some of them. In the table there are some 140,000 clones, about 85% of which are singletons. The sequenced material came from peripheral blood. The receptors shown here come from a human donor in a cohort sampled during active COVID-19.

The rearrangement links TRBV6-5 to TRBJ1-1; 8 bases match TRBD1. Germline CDR1 is MNHEY and CDR2 is SVGAGI. V was pared by 4 bases and J by 4 bases, with 11 bases of the junction left unmatched. This CDR3 is built from 16 residues. As DNA, the CDR3 is TGTGCCAGCAGTTCCACTGCTCCAGGGGGCCCCACTGAAGCTTTCTTT. Amino acid sequence: CASSSTAPGGPTEAFF.

V is TRBV7-9 and J is TRBJ1-1; D is uncertain. The V gene lost 3 bases and the J gene lost 6 bases, with 17 bases spanning the gap. The CDR3 is 15 residues long. In germline, CDR1 is SEHNR, CDR2 FQNEAQ (reference sequence). CDR3 region: CASSFSLLSYPEAFF. DNA of the CDR3: TGTGCCAGCAGCTTCTCTTTGCTATCCTACCCTGAAGCTTTCTTT.

This clone was counted a single time. The chain carries TRBV6-6 and TRBJ2-7; D possibly corresponds to TRBD1 (5 bases). The V gene lost 2 bases and the J gene lost 0 bases, with 8 bases spanning the gap. CDR3 length: 14 amino acids. Germline assignment: CDR1 MNHNY and CDR2 SVGAGI (reference sequence). This CDR3 reads CASSYHRSSYEQYF. The CDR3 nucleotides read TGTGCCAGCAGTTACCACAGGAGCTCCTACGAGCAGTACTTC.

The J gene is TRBJ1-1, the V gene TRBV30; D unresolved. The V gene's germline CDR1 is GTSNPN and CDR2 SVGIG (reference sequence). This CDR3 contains 13 residues. Deletions cut 8 bases from V and 5 bases from J, with 18 bases between. The CDR3 nucleotides read TGTGCCCGTCGGGAAGACGCGGGAACTGAAGCTTTCTTT. Translating gives CARREDAGTEAFF.

The rearrangement links TRBV5-6 to TRBJ2-3; D is ambiguous. Trimming pared 4 bases from V and 1 base from J, leaving 16 bases between. The CDR3 length is 16 residues. Germline CDR1 is SGHDT and CDR2 is YYEEEE. In DNA form, the CDR3 reads TGTGCCAGCAGCCCGCTGGCGTTCACAGGCACAGATACGCAGTATTTT. Its protein is CASSPLAFTGTDTQYF. Full variable domain (outside the CDR3, taken from reference TRBV5-6 and TRBJ2-3): DAGVTQSPTHLIKTRGQQVTLRCSPKSGHDTVSWYQQALGQGPQFIFQYYEEEERQRGNFPDRFSGHQFPNYSSELNVNALLLGDSALYLCASSPLAFTGTDTQYFGPGTRLTVL.

The chain recombines TRBV3-1 (or the pseudogene TRBV3-2) with TRBJ2-1; tentative D call: TRBD1 (5 bases). V dropped 1 base and J dropped 3 bases, with 10 bases sitting between them. The germline gives CDR1 LGHDT, CDR2 YNNKEL (reference sequence). The CDR3 covers 15 residues. CDR3 bases: TGTGCCAGCAGCCAAGCTCAGGGCGGCTACAATGAGCAGTTCTTC. It is translated as CASSQAQGGYNEQFF.

The V call is TRBV6-5, the J call TRBJ1-2, with D unclear. Per germline, CDR1 MNHEY and CDR2 SVGAGI. V was trimmed by 5 bases and J by 8 bases, leaving 18 bases between them. The CDR3 has 14 amino acids. As DNA, the CDR3 is TGTGCCAGCAGTAGAGGGAGCGGGCCTTCGGGCTACACCTTC. Translation: CASSRGSGPSGYTF.

DNA of the CDR3: TGTGCCAGTACCATGCTACGTGGGGGGTTTCATGGCTACACCTTC. Its protein product is CASTMLRGGFHGYTF. The chain combines TRBV19 with TRBJ1-2, with a weak D call TRBD1 (5 bases). The V gene lost 7 bases and the J gene lost 6 bases, with 21 bases spanning the gap. Germline CDR1 is LNHDA and CDR2 is SQIVND (reference sequence). This CDR3 has 15 residues.

This chain links TRBV10-3 with TRBJ2-5, with 7 bases identical to TRBD2. V lost 6 bases, J lost 7 bases, and 11 bases stayed unmatched. Germline values: CDR1 ENHRY, CDR2 SYGVKD. This CDR3 has 14 residues. CDR3 amino acids: CAIRTSSGGGTQYF. The CDR3 DNA is TGTGCCATCAGAACGTCTAGCGGCGGGGGGACCCAGTACTTC.

This clone was found once. This chain connects TRBV4-3 to TRBJ1-3; perhaps TRBD1 as D (5 bases). Trimming took off 3 bases at V and 1 base at J, with 10 bases between the two ends. This CDR3 is built from 15 residues. Germline V CDR1 and CDR2: LGHNA, YSLEER. This CDR3 is CASSQWQGSGNTIYF. The CDR3 DNA follows: TGCGCCAGCAGCCAGTGGCAGGGATCTGGAAACACCATATATTTT.

The rearrangement joins TRBV30 to TRBJ2-3; 10 bases agree with TRBD2. The CDR3 spans 15 residues. Per germline, CDR1 GTSNPN and CDR2 SVGIG (reference sequence). V shed 5 bases, J shed 3 bases, and the junction held 8 bases outside the gene matches. The CDR3, as DNA: TGTGCCTGGGACCCGGGACTAGCGTCTACAGATACGCAGTATTTT. Its translation is CAWDPGLASTDTQYF.

This chain uses TRBV27 with TRBJ2-2; D unresolved. Trimming left V 5 bases short and J 3 bases short, with 4 bases between. The CDR3 has 12 residues. Germline V CDR1 and CDR2: MNHEY, SMNVEV (reference sequence). The CDR3 DNA reads TGTGCCAGCAGTCGTTACACCGGGGAGCTGTTTTTT. Translating it yields CASSRYTGELFF.

The chain employs TRBV10-2 and TRBJ2-3; unclear D gene. CDR3 length: 13 residues. V lost 2 bases and J lost 2, with 5 bases in between. The germline CDR1 and CDR2 sequences are WSHSY and SAAADI. This CDR3 is CASSETPTDTQYF. CDR3 coding DNA: TGCGCCAGCAGTGAGACACCCACAGATACGCAGTATTTT.

The table lists this clone with a few counts. The rearrangement joins TRBV4-3 to TRBJ2-3; tentatively, D is TRBD1 (6 bases). Trimming took 0 bases from V and 2 from J, leaving 9 bases between them. From germline, CDR1 is LGHNA and CDR2 YSLEER. This CDR3 contains 15 residues. CDR3 in DNA: TGCGCCAGCAGCCAAGACAGGGGAAACACAGATACGCAGTATTTT. Its protein product is CASSQDRGNTDTQYF.

The chain links TRBV28 to TRBJ1-1; 7 bases fit TRBD1. V shed 7 bases, J shed 0 bases, and the junction held 5 bases outside the gene matches. The germline V gene has CDR1 MDHEN and CDR2 SYDVKM. The CDR3 runs 14 residues. The CDR3 sequence is CASIEGAVNTEAFF. The CDR3, as DNA: TGTGCCAGCATTGAGGGGGCGGTGAACACTGAAGCTTTCTTT.

This rearrangement joins TRBV7-2 to TRBJ2-4; no reliable D call. Trimming cost V 4 bases and J 3 bases, with 10 bases left between them. The V gene's germline CDR1 is SGHTA and CDR2 FQGNSA. The CDR3 is 14 amino acids. CDR3: CASSSILSKNIQYF. CDR3 bases: TGTGCCAGCAGCTCCATCCTCAGCAAAAACATTCAGTACTTC.

The genes are TRBV6-6 and TRBJ1-1; no clear D gene. The CDR3 totals 14 residues. The germline V gene has CDR1 MNHNY and CDR2 SVGAGI (reference sequence). V shed 6 bases and J shed 4 bases, with 15 bases lying between them. This chain's CDR3 is CASRPFTRGTEAFF. The CDR3 nucleotides are TGTGCCAGCAGACCATTCACGAGAGGCACTGAAGCTTTCTTT.

V and J are TRBV19 and TRBJ2-1, with 13 bases that match TRBD2. This CDR3 has 15 residues. Germline lookup yields CDR1 LNHDA and CDR2 SQIVND (reference sequence). V shed 3 bases, J shed 9 bases, and the junction held 5 bases outside the gene matches. CDR3 amino acids: CASSIGLAGAFEQFF. CDR3 bases: TGTGCCAGTAGTATCGGACTAGCGGGGGCGTTTGAGCAGTTCTTC.

J is TRBJ1-4 and V is TRBV19, with 7 bases aligning to TRBD1. The J segment lost 7 bases and the V segment lost 7 bases, leaving 9 bases of the junction unmatched. Germline values: CDR1 LNHDA, CDR2 SQIVND (reference sequence). The CDR3 contains 14 residues. This CDR3 reads CASTSGGTVEKLFF. The DNA of the CDR3 is TGTGCCAGTACCTCGGGGGGGACAGTTGAAAAACTGTTTTTT.

This rearrangement joins TRBV9 to TRBJ1-3; D is unclear. CDR1 and CDR2 (germline): SGDLS, YYNGEE. The length of the CDR3 is 14 residues. Trimming removed 6 bases from V and 4 bases from J, with 14 bases in between. This chain's CDR3 is CASNYEGTGNTIYF. For the CDR3, the DNA is TGTGCCAGCAACTACGAGGGTACAGGAAACACCATATATTTT.

The chain recombines TRBV7-2 with TRBJ2-5, with 7 bases that match TRBD1. Trimming took 5 bases from V and 4 from J; bases not matched to a gene: 10. The germline CDR1 and CDR2 sequences are SGHTA and FQGNSA. The CDR3 has 15 residues. CDR3 in amino acids: CASSPRTGRAETQYF. The CDR3 DNA reads as TGTGCCAGCAGCCCCCGGACAGGACGGGCAGAGACCCAGTACTTC.

V and J are TRBV7-2 and TRBJ2-5; tentative D call: TRBD2 (5 bases). V was trimmed by 7 bases and J by 4 bases, leaving 13 bases between them. There are 13 residues in the CDR3. CDR1 and CDR2 from the germline V gene are SGHTA and FQGNSA. The DNA for the CDR3 is TGTGCCAGCAATCGAGGGCGAGGAGAGACCCAGTACTTC. It yields the protein CASNRGRGETQYF.

The rearrangement joins TRBV9 to TRBJ1-6; 7 bases are a match to TRBD1. Germline loops: CDR1 SGDLS, CDR2 YYNGEE. The CDR3 totals 15 residues. Losses at the gene ends were 0 bases for V and 7 bases for J; bases not matched to a gene: 4. CDR3 coding DNA: TGTGCCAGCAGCGTAGGACAGGGCGGCAATTCACCCCTCCACTTT. Amino acids: CASSVGQGGNSPLHF.

The chain is built from TRBV5-4 and TRBJ2-1, with TRBD2 identical over 13 bases. Germline V lookup: CDR1 SGHNT, CDR2 YYREEE (reference sequence). The CDR3 is 15 residues long. V lost 3 bases to trimming and J lost 9 bases; unmatched junction nucleotides: 6. CDR3 in DNA: TGTGCCAGCAGCTCCGGGACTAGCGGGGTGGGTGAGCAGTTCTTC. Protein sequence: CASSSGTSGVGEQFF.

The chain combines TRBV5-1 with TRBJ2-5; 8 bases fit TRBD1. V gave up 3 bases and J gave up 5 bases; unmatched junction bases: 6. CDR3 length equals 14 residues. Germline-derived CDR1 and CDR2 are SGHRS and YFSETQ. In nucleotides, the CDR3 is TGCGCCAGCAGCTGGCAGGGGGCTGGGGAGACCCAGTACTTC. This gives the protein CASSWQGAGETQYF.

The rearrangement links TRBV7-2 to TRBJ2-1; 10 nucleotides match TRBD2. V shed 1 base, J shed 2 bases, and the junction held 8 bases outside the gene matches. The CDR3 is made up of 18 amino acids. Germline CDR1 is SGHTA and CDR2 is FQGNSA. CDR3 in amino acids: CASSLEGLAGVAYNEQFF. The DNA for the CDR3 is TGTGCCAGCAGCTTAGAGGGGCTAGCGGGGGTAGCCTACAATGAGCAGTTCTTC.

The genes are TRBV5-4 and TRBJ1-1; no firm D call. The V gene lost 1 base and the J gene lost 5 bases, with 6 bases spanning the gap. Germline-derived CDR1 and CDR2 are SGHNT and YYREEE (reference sequence). CDR3 length: 12 residues. The CDR3 coding sequence is TGTGCCAGCAGCTTGATCGGTACTGAAGCTTTCTTT. It specifies CASSLIGTEAFF.